The 12 T cell receptor beta chains given below trace back to one sample, sequenced in a study of blood T cell repertoires in COVID-19. Method: immunoSEQ multiplex PCR; TCRdb's copy keeps in-frame clones and lacks some. The table has about 280,000 clones, about 85% seen once. Specimen: PBMCs or T cells enriched from blood (not recorded which). All receptors come from a woman between 50 and 59 years old who had recovered from COVID-19.

This clone was counted a single time. The chain couples TRBV3-1 (or the pseudogene TRBV3-2) to TRBJ2-3, with a weak D call TRBD1 (6 bases). V was shortened by 6 bases and J by 3 bases, with 13 bases between the two germline ends. The CDR3 totals 14 residues. CDR1 is LGHDT and CDR2 is YNNKEL in the germline V gene (reference sequence). The CDR3 is CASSPRDKTDTQYF. Written as DNA, the CDR3 is TGTGCCAGCAGTCCCCGGGACAAAACAGATACGCAGTATTTT.

The rearrangement links TRBV18 to TRBJ2-3; tentative D call: TRBD1 (6 bases). CDR3 length equals 13 residues. Germline-derived CDR1 and CDR2 are KGHSH and LQKENI. V lost 3 bases and J lost 4, with 8 bases in between. CDR3 DNA: TGTGCCAGCTCACCTACAGGGCCAGATACGCAGTATTTT. It translates to CASSPTGPDTQYF.

This clone occurred a few times. The V call is TRBV7-8, the J call TRBJ1-4; 7 positions match TRBD1. There are 16 residues in the CDR3. Trimming at V came to 3 bases and at J to 4 bases, leaving 8 bases not matched to a gene. Germline CDR1 SGHVS, CDR2 FQNEAQ. The CDR3 reads CASSFIRDRNNEKLFF. The CDR3 coding sequence is TGTGCCAGCAGCTTTATCAGGGACAGAAATAATGAAAAACTGTTTTTT.

The chain carries TRBV2 and TRBJ2-5, with D possibly matching TRBD2 (7 bases). Germline assignment: CDR1 SNHLY and CDR2 FYNNEI. This CDR3 spans 15 amino acids. Trimming removed 11 bases at V and 2 bases at J, with 21 bases between. The CDR3 DNA follows: TGTGCCTCCAGGGGCGGGGGAGGATTTCAAGAGACCCAGTACTTC. This gives the protein CASRGGGGFQETQYF.

The chain employs TRBV6-6 and TRBJ1-6, with 7 bases aligning to TRBD1. Per germline, CDR1 MNHNY and CDR2 SVGAGI (reference sequence). With 0 bases clipped from V and 9 bases from J, the junction kept 5 bases outside the gene matches. The CDR3 loop spans 15 amino acids. The CDR3, as DNA: TGTGCCAGCAGTTACTCGGGAGACAGGGTTTCACCCCTCCACTTT. Protein sequence: CASSYSGDRVSPLHF.

A single count supports this clone. The chain has TRBV4-1 and TRBJ2-3; 10 bases line up with TRBD2. The CDR3 runs 18 residues. Germline CDR1 and CDR2: MGHRA and YSYEKL. After removal of 4 bases from V and 3 bases from J, the junction contained 13 bases not matched to a gene. As DNA, the CDR3 is TGCGCCAGCAGCCCCGAACCGGGACTAGCGAGACCAACAGATACGCAGTATTTT. It yields the protein CASSPEPGLARPTDTQYF.

The chain joins TRBV5-6 to TRBJ2-1; the match to TRBD2 covers 14 bases. Unmatched junction bases numbered 6, after V lost 4 bases and J lost 6 bases. CDR3 length: 16 residues. Germline lookup yields CDR1 SGHDT and CDR2 YYEEEE. CDR3 region: CASSMGLAGASNEQFF. The DNA for the CDR3 is TGTGCCAGCAGCATGGGACTAGCGGGAGCGAGCAATGAGCAGTTCTTC.

The chain carries TRBV5-4 and TRBJ1-2; D remains ambiguous. With 4 bases removed from V and 8 bases from J, the gap between germline ends came to 18 bases. Germline V gene data show CDR1 as SGHNT and CDR2 as YYREEE (reference sequence). This CDR3 contains 14 residues. CDR3 in amino acids: CASSPTEALGGYTF. CDR3 bases: TGTGCCAGCAGCCCCACGGAGGCGTTGGGAGGCTACACCTTC.

The gene calls are TRBV5-5 and TRBJ2-1, with 13 bases matching TRBD2. CDR1 is SGHKS and CDR2 is YYEKEE in the germline V gene (reference sequence). V gave up 0 bases and J gave up 7 bases; unmatched junction bases: 13. CDR3 length equals 19 residues. DNA for the CDR3: TGTGCCAGCAGCTTGGGGGTACTCACTAGCGGGAGGGCCGGAAATGAGCAGTTCTTC. Its protein is CASSLGVLTSGRAGNEQFF.

The chain has TRBV28 and TRBJ2-1, with a weak D call TRBD2 (6 bases). The CDR3 runs to 13 residues. From germline, CDR1 is MDHEN and CDR2 SYDVKM. Trimming cost V 8 bases and J 9 bases, with 17 bases left between them. The CDR3 region has the DNA TGTGCCAGCGCTGCTGGAGGGGTCGGTGAGCAGTTCTTC. Residues: CASAAGGVGEQFF.

The V call is TRBV18, the J call TRBJ1-2; 8 bases map to TRBD1. CDR3 size: 16 residues. The ends lost 3 bases at V and 4 bases at J; junction bases unmatched: 10. Germline CDR1 is KGHSH and CDR2 is LQKENI. CDR3 nucleotides: TGTGCCAGCTCACCTCGGGGAACCGGGACAGGCTATGGCTACACCTTC. It specifies CASSPRGTGTGYGYTF.

DNA of the CDR3: TGCAGCGTGGCGGGTCGAATGAAAATGAACACTGAAGCTTTCTTT. Translating gives CSVAGRMKMNTEAFF. The rearrangement uses TRBV29-1 and TRBJ1-1; D not certain. The length of the CDR3 is 15 residues. CDR1 SQVTM and CDR2 ANQGSEA come from the germline V gene. V dropped 6 bases and J dropped 0 bases, with 17 bases sitting between them.